This TCR beta chain was recorded in a study of CD8 T cells in Susac syndrome. Study-level results: Susac CD8+ cells expanded clonally the most in TEMRA cells and in active patients.

RNA was extracted with the RNeasy kit, and a quantity of roughly 0.5 to 1 ug was reverse transcribed using random hexamers. One entry per CDR3 protein, called by TCRdb with MiXCR from the immunoSEQ multiplex PCR reads. The sample has under 200,000 distinct CDR3 sequences; approximately 95% are singletons. As concerns this clonotype: Its target is not known.

Sequencing of TCR beta covered CD8+ and CD4+ T cells obtained from blood. Germline CDR1 is SGHDN and CDR2 is FVKESK. The CDR3 runs to 15 residues. Trimming shortened V by 1 base and J by 4 bases, and 13 bases separated the two germline ends. Source material: CD8+ T cells from PBMCs. V and J are TRBV14 and TRBJ2-5, with D possibly being TRBD2 (6 bases). The origin of this receptor is a human donor with Susac syndrome. The CDR3 here is CASSQVLGGSETQYF. As DNA, the CDR3 is TGTGCCAGCAGCCAAGTTCTCGGGGGATCAGAGACCCAGTACTTC.